The 28 T cell receptor beta chains listed next were all sequenced from one sample in a study of blood T cell repertoires in COVID-19. The protocol was immunoSEQ multiplex PCR, while the TCRdb copy is restricted to in-frame clones and leaves out a portion. The sample lists more than 70,000 clones, 75% to 90% occurring once. The material sequenced was peripheral blood. Receptors were obtained from an elderly man with active or convalescent COVID-19.

The chain links TRBV7-2 to TRBJ1-2, with D perhaps TRBD1 (5 bases). The germline V gene encodes CDR1 SGHTA and CDR2 FQGNSA. This CDR3 has 14 amino acids. The V end was cut by 4 bases, the J end by 4 bases, with 13 bases between. The chain's CDR3 is CASSSQWTTYGYTF. DNA of the CDR3: TGTGCCAGCAGCTCCCAATGGACAACCTATGGCTACACCTTC.

In its sample, this clone was seen a few times. V and J are TRBV18 and TRBJ2-2, with D uncertain. Germline CDR1 and CDR2: KGHSH and LQKENI. The CDR3 runs to 13 residues. The V end was cut by 2 bases, the J end by 5 bases, with 6 bases between. The CDR3: CASSPGRTGELFF. CDR3 sequence (DNA): TGTGCCAGCTCACCAGGGCGAACCGGGGAGCTGTTTTTT. Filled out from reference TRBV18 and TRBJ2-2, the complete variable domain reads NAGVMQNPRHLVRRRGQEARLRCSPMKGHSHVYWYRQLPEEGLKFMVYLQKENIIDESGMPKERFSAEFPKEGPSILRIQQVVRGDSAAYFCASSPGRTGELFFGEGSRLTVL.

The chain combines TRBV2 with TRBJ1-2; TRBD1 matches at 10 bases. The CDR3 extends over 13 amino acids. The germline CDR1 and CDR2 sequences are SNHLY and FYNNEI. Trimming cost V 5 bases and J 7 bases; bases outside gene matches: 4. The CDR3 here is CASSSGTGVGYTF. DNA for the CDR3: TGTGCCAGCAGTTCCGGGACAGGGGTTGGCTACACCTTC.

In its sample, this clone was seen once. The rearrangement joins TRBV7-9 to TRBJ1-4; D is unresolved. The CDR3 spans 14 residues. Trimming pared 5 bases from V and 8 bases from J, leaving 15 bases between. Looked up from germline, CDR1 is SEHNR and CDR2 is FQNEAQ (reference sequence). CDR3 bases: TGTGCCAGCAGCCCTACCCGACTTGGGGAAAAACTGTTTTTT. It translates to CASSPTRLGEKLFF.

V and J are TRBV6-5 and TRBJ1-5; no clear D gene. Germline V gene data show CDR1 as MNHEY and CDR2 as SVGAGI. The CDR3 consists of 15 residues. The V gene lost 0 bases and the J gene lost 6 bases, with 12 bases spanning the gap. CDR3 in amino acids: CASSYSQAAGQPQHF. The CDR3 nucleotides are TGTGCCAGCAGTTACTCGCAGGCGGCGGGTCAGCCCCAGCATTTT.

This chain uses TRBV5-1 with TRBJ2-7; possible D gene TRBD2, 6 bases. The CDR3 is made up of 14 amino acids. V lost 0 bases and J lost 4, with 11 bases in between. Per germline, CDR1 SGHRS and CDR2 YFSETQ. The CDR3 DNA sequence: TGCGCCAGCAGCTTGGCGGGAGATCCTTACGAGCAGTACTTC. This codes for CASSLAGDPYEQYF.

The rearrangement joins TRBV4-2 to TRBJ2-5; 7 nucleotides line up with TRBD2. After removal of 0 bases from V and 4 bases from J, the junction contained 2 bases not matched to a gene. Germline loops: CDR1 LGHNA, CDR2 YNFKEQ. The CDR3 runs 14 residues. The CDR3 region is CASSQEGGRETQYF. Here the CDR3 DNA reads TGTGCCAGCAGCCAAGAGGGCGGGAGAGAGACCCAGTACTTC.

The V and J genes are TRBV27 and TRBJ1-6; 9 nucleotides align to TRBD1. The CDR3 contains 14 residues. V shed 6 bases, J shed 7 bases, and the junction held 4 bases outside the gene matches. Germline V CDR1 and CDR2: MNHEY, SMNVEV (reference sequence). The CDR3 spells CASRGQGRNSPLHF. The CDR3 nucleotides are TGTGCCAGCAGAGGACAGGGGAGAAATTCACCCCTCCACTTT.

The chain combines TRBV4-1 with TRBJ2-1; 9 nucleotides agree with TRBD1. CDR1 is MGHRA and CDR2 is YSYEKL in the germline V gene. The CDR3 loop spans 18 amino acids. The V segment lost 1 base and the J segment 3 bases; nucleotides outside the gene matches: 10. The CDR3 reads CASSQGNRQGVGYNEQFF. In DNA, the CDR3 is TGCGCCAGCAGCCAAGGAAACCGACAGGGGGTAGGCTACAATGAGCAGTTCTTC.

The chain has TRBV5-1 and TRBJ2-1, with 10 bases matching TRBD2. J lost 3 bases, V lost 0 bases, and 3 bases had no gene match. CDR1 and CDR2 (germline): SGHRS, YFSETQ. The CDR3 extends over 16 amino acids. In nucleotides, the CDR3 is TGCGCCAGCAGCTTGGAGCTAGCGGGAGTCTACAATGAGCAGTTCTTC. This sequence encodes CASSLELAGVYNEQFF.

This chain connects TRBV4-3 to TRBJ2-7; 10 bases line up with TRBD2. Germline CDR1 is LGHNA and CDR2 is YSLEER. The CDR3 runs to 15 residues. V was clipped by 4 bases and J by 5 bases; unmatched bases: 8. The CDR3, as DNA: TGCGCCAGCAGCCTAGGGACTAGCGTTTACCACGAGCAGTACTTC. The encoded protein is CASSLGTSVYHEQYF.

Points on this clone: Other DNA sequences in this specimen translate into the identical CDR3. The chain links TRBV29-1 to TRBJ2-1; 7 bases match TRBD2. The junction had 9 bases not matched to a gene; V was cut back by 6 bases and J by 4 bases. Germline values: CDR1 SQVTM, CDR2 ANQGSEA. This CDR3 is 14 amino acids long. The CDR3 nucleotides read TGCAGCGTGGACCCTAGCGGATCGTACAATGAGCAGTTCTTC. It encodes CSVDPSGSYNEQFF.

V usage is TRBV6-2 or TRBV6-3 and J usage is TRBJ2-4, with TRBD2 identical over 11 bases. The germline V gene has CDR1 MNHEY and CDR2 SVGEGT. Trimming took 5 bases from V and 4 from J; bases not matched to a gene: 7. This CDR3 is 16 amino acids long. CDR3 DNA sequence: TGTGCCAGCAGTAGGATAGCGGGAGGGATAAAAAACATTCAGTACTTC. It is translated as CASSRIAGGIKNIQYF.

This clone was picked up one time. The gene calls are TRBV7-6 and TRBJ1-1, with 10 bases that match TRBD1. With 5 bases clipped from V and 5 bases from J, the junction kept 11 bases outside the gene matches. CDR3 length equals 16 residues. Germline V gives CDR1 SGHVS, CDR2 FNYEAQ. This CDR3 reads CASSPAPGQGQTEAFF. In DNA, the CDR3 is TGTGCCAGCAGCCCCGCCCCGGGACAGGGGCAAACTGAAGCTTTCTTT.

The J gene is TRBJ1-5, the V gene TRBV6-5; maybe TRBD1 (5 bases). Trimming removed 6 bases from V and 6 bases from J, with 12 bases in between. Per germline, CDR1 MNHEY and CDR2 SVGAGI. The CDR3 has 13 amino acids. For the CDR3, the DNA is TGTGCCAGCAGCCCCCCGGGGGGTCAGCCCCAGCATTTT. This translates into CASSPPGGQPQHF.

The chain uses TRBV5-5 and TRBJ2-7; 8 nucleotides match TRBD2. The CDR3 loop spans 14 amino acids. Germline CDR1 reads SGHKS; CDR2 reads YYEKEE (reference sequence). V lost 6 bases and J lost 2; bases outside the gene matches: 7. Here the CDR3 DNA reads TGTGCCAGCAACCTACTAGCGGCGCCCTACGAGCAGTACTTC. It specifies CASNLLAAPYEQYF.

The genes are TRBV19 and TRBJ1-5, with D perhaps TRBD1 (5 bases). CDR3 length: 16 residues. From germline, CDR1 is LNHDA and CDR2 SQIVND (reference sequence). V was shortened by 1 base and J by 2 bases, with 12 bases between the two germline ends. The CDR3 DNA is TGTGCCAGTAGTATAGGGAGGGGATTGGGCAATCAGCCCCAGCATTTT. Its translation is CASSIGRGLGNQPQHF.

The chain has TRBV28 and TRBJ2-1; D may be TRBD2 (6 bases). From germline, CDR1 is MDHEN and CDR2 SYDVKM. CDR3 length: 13 amino acids. Between the trimmed V and J ends, which lost 3 bases and 6 bases, there was a span of 9 bases. The CDR3 nucleotides read TGTGCCAGCAGTTTCCTGACTAGCAATGAGCAGTTCTTC. Translating it yields CASSFLTSNEQFF.

V is TRBV10-1 and J is TRBJ1-2; a weak D match, TRBD1 (5 bases). V dropped 3 bases and J dropped 5 bases, with 10 bases sitting between them. The CDR3 totals 13 residues. CDR1 WNHNN and CDR2 SYGVQD come from the germline V gene (reference sequence). The CDR3 sequence is CASSEGVVYGYTF. The CDR3 nucleotides read TGCGCCAGCAGTGAAGGGGTCGTGTATGGCTACACCTTC.

V and J are TRBV19 and TRBJ1-2, with a weak D call TRBD1 (6 bases). The V gene lost 7 bases and the J gene lost 6 bases, with 21 bases spanning the gap. This CDR3 contains 15 residues. Germline V lookup: CDR1 LNHDA, CDR2 SQIVND (reference sequence). In DNA form, the CDR3 reads TGTGCCAGTATAAGGGCAGGGACATCCTTGGATGGCTACACCTTC. The encoded protein is CASIRAGTSLDGYTF. The full variable domain, its missing parts supplied by reference TRBV19 and TRBJ1-2, is DGGITQSPKYLFRKEGQNVTLSCEQNLNHDAMYWYRQDPGQGLRLIYYSQIVNDFQKGDIAEGYSVSREKKESFPLTVTSAQKNPTAFYLCASIRAGTSLDGYTFGSGTRLTVV.

The gene calls are TRBV5-1 and TRBJ1-5; 7 bases fit TRBD1. This CDR3 contains 14 residues. Germline CDR1 and CDR2: SGHRS and YFSETQ. V shed 0 bases, J shed 4 bases, and the junction held 1 base outside the gene matches. The CDR3 nucleotides read TGCGCCAGCAGCTTGGGGGACAGAAATCAGCCCCAGCATTTT. Protein: CASSLGDRNQPQHF.

V usage is TRBV18 and J usage is TRBJ2-7, with D possibly matching TRBD1 (9 bases). CDR1 and CDR2 (germline): KGHSH, LQKENI. Trimming took 4 bases from V and 6 from J, leaving 19 bases between them. CDR3 length: 15 residues. The CDR3 protein is CASSRVAGQGFEQYF. Written as DNA, the CDR3 is TGTGCCAGCTCACGCGTAGCGGGACAGGGTTTCGAGCAGTACTTC.

The V and J genes are TRBV6-2 or TRBV6-3 and TRBJ1-2; TRBD1 might be the D (6 bases). Germline CDR1 reads MNHEY; CDR2 reads SVGEGT. The CDR3 totals 13 residues. V lost 5 bases, J lost 6 bases, and 13 bases lay in between. CDR3 loop: CASSNRVSDGYTF. CDR3 bases: TGTGCCAGCAGTAACAGGGTGTCGGATGGCTACACCTTC.

The chain joins TRBV4-1 to TRBJ2-2, with D maybe TRBD2 (5 bases). Between the trimmed V and J ends, which lost 0 bases and 0 bases, there was a span of 14 bases. Per the germline V gene, CDR1 is MGHRA and CDR2 is YSYEKL. The CDR3 is 18 residues long. The CDR3, as DNA: TGCGCCAGCAGCCAAGATCGTGGAGGCAGGACGAACACCGGGGAGCTGTTTTTT. Protein product: CASSQDRGGRTNTGELFF.

This rearrangement joins TRBV4-3 to TRBJ1-2; 7 bases are a match to TRBD1. Germline CDR1 LGHNA, CDR2 YSLEER. The ends lost 2 bases at V and 3 bases at J; junction bases unmatched: 9. The CDR3 totals 16 residues. The CDR3 DNA reads TGCGCCAGCAGCCAATCGGGCAGGGGGAGAGACTATGGCTACACCTTC. This codes for CASSQSGRGRDYGYTF.

This chain links TRBV2 with TRBJ2-1; 7 nucleotides match TRBD2. Trimming removed 10 bases from V and 5 bases from J; junction bases left unmatched: 2. The CDR3 is made up of 11 amino acids. Germline-derived CDR1 and CDR2 are SNHLY and FYNNEI. This CDR3 is CANAGDNEQFF. CDR3 coding DNA: TGTGCCAATGCGGGGGACAATGAGCAGTTCTTC.

The chain has TRBV5-8 and TRBJ1-1; no reliable D call. The germline CDR1 and CDR2 sequences are SGHTS and YDEGEE. Trimming stripped 4 bases from V and 0 bases from J, with 7 bases between. The CDR3 is 13 amino acids. The CDR3 DNA reads TGTGCCAGCAGCCGAGGGTTGAACACTGAAGCTTTCTTT. Its translation: CASSRGLNTEAFF.

V is TRBV9 and J is TRBJ2-3; D is uncertain. V was clipped by 4 bases and J by 3 bases, with 15 bases between them. The CDR3 consists of 15 residues. CDR1 and CDR2 (germline): SGDLS, YYNGEE. CDR3 amino acids: CASSSFSGLTDTQYF. The DNA of the CDR3 is TGTGCCAGCAGCTCCTTTTCCGGGTTAACAGATACGCAGTATTTT.